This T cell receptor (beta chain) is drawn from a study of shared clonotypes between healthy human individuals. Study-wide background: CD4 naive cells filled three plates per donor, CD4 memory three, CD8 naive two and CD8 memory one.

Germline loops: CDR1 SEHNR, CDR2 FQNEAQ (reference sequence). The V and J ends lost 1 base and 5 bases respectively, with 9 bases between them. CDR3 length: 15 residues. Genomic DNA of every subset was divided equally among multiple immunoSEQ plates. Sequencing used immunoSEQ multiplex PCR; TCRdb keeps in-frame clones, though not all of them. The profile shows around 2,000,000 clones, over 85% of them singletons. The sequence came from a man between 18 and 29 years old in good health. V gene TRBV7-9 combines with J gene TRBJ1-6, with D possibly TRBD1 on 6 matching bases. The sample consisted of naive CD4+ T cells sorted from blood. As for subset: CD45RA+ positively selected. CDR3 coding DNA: TGTGCCAGCAGCTTAGAAACAGGGAATAATTCACCCCTCCACTTT. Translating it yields CASSLETGNNSPLHF.